This T cell receptor beta chain was found in a study of cytomegalovirus exposure and HLA in healthy donors. The trim removed 0 bases at V and 11 bases at J, leaving 8 bases unmatched. The CDR3 has 17 residues. Germline CDR1 and CDR2: SNHLY and FYNNEI. Libraries were prepared by immunoSEQ multiplex PCR; TCRdb keeps only in-frame clonotypes and omits some of them. This sample has 130,000 or so clones, with under 90% found just once. The material sequenced was PBMCs. V gene TRBV2 combines with J gene TRBJ1-6; 12 bases align to TRBD1. The receptor was isolated from a woman aged 30 to 39 in good health and CMV-seronegative. CDR3 in DNA: TGTGCCAGCAGTGAAGCGCAGGGACAGGGGGCGAGGACACCCCTCCACTTT. This sequence encodes CASSEAQGQGARTPLHF.